This T cell receptor beta chain was sequenced during a study of CD8+ T cells in alopecia areata. TCR sequencing used cDNA made by reverse transcription of extracted RNA. Profiled with immunoSEQ multiplex PCR; TCRdb holds only in-frame clones, not every one. The sample lists roughly 120,000 clones, roughly three fifths occurring once. Broader study findings: In scalp samples, resident alphabeta T cells of normal skin are also sequenced. Both scalp clonality and the expanded CD8+ clones among the top 100 showed a significant decrease with tofacitinib. There were many expanded lesional clones persisting in scalp and blood during tofacitinib.

As for this clone: Its antigen is still unknown.

Regarding treatment: oral pan-JAK inhibitor, 5-10 mg twice daily. This clonotype originated in a human donor with alopecia areata. The sample in question was CD8+ T cells sorted from blood, obtained at week 24, from a patient treated with tofacitinib.

CDR3 sequence: CSATGQEVYYGYTF. DNA of the CDR3: TGCAGCGCAACCGGACAGGAGGTTTATTATGGCTACACCTTC. The chain carries TRBV29-1 and TRBJ1-2; 7 nucleotides line up with TRBD1. Germline loops: CDR1 SQVTM, CDR2 ANQGSEA. CDR3 length: 14 residues. The V and J ends lost 7 bases and 5 bases, in that order; junction bases with no gene match: 13.